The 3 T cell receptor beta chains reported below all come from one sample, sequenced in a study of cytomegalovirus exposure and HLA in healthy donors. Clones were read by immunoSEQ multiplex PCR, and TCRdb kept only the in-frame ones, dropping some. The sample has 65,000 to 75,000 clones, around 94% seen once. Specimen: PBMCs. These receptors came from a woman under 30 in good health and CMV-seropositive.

CDR3 in DNA: TGTGCCAGCAGCTTTGTGGAGGGTTCCCGATACTATGGCTACACCTTC. Its protein is CASSFVEGSRYYGYTF. The chain has TRBV5-6 and TRBJ1-2; D is unresolved. The ends were cut back, 2 bases at V and 3 bases at J, with 17 bases in the middle. Germline V gives CDR1 SGHDT, CDR2 YYEEEE. This CDR3 has 16 residues. Variable domain in full (rest from reference TRBV5-6 and TRBJ1-2): DAGVTQSPTHLIKTRGQQVTLRCSPKSGHDTVSWYQQALGQGPQFIFQYYEEEERQRGNFPDRFSGHQFPNYSSELNVNALLLGDSALYLCASSFVEGSRYYGYTFGSGTRLTVV.

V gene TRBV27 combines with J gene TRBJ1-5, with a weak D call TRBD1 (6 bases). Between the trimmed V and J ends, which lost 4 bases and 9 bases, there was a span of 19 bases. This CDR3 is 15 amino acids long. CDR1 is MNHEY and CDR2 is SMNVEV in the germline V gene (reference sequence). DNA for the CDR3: TGTGCCAGCAGTTACTTAGGGGGACCCCCTCGGCCCCAGCATTTT. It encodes CASSYLGGPPRPQHF.

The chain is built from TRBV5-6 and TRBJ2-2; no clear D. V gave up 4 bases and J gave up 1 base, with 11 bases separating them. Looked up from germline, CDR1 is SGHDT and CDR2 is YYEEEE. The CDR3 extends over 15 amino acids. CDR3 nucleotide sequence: TGTGCCAGCAGCGCTACTAATCAGAACACCGGGGAGCTGTTTTTT. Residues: CASSATNQNTGELFF.